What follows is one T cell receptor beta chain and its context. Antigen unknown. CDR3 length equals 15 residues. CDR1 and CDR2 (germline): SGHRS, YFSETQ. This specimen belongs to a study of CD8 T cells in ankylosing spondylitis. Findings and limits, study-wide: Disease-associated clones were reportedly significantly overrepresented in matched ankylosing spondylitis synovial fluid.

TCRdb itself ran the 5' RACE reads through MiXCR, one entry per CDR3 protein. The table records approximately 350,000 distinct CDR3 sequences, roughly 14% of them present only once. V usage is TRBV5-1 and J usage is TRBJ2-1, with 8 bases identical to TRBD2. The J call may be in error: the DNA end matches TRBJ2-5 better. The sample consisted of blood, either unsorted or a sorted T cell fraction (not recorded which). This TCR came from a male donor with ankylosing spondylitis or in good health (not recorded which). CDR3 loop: CASSLAGRATETQYF. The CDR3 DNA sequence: TGCGCCAGCAGCTTGGCCGGGAGGGCCACCGAGACCCAGTACTTC.